Listed below are T cell receptor beta chains from one sample, sequenced in a study of beta chain features in type 1 diabetes. Sequencing used immunoSEQ multiplex PCR; TCRdb keeps in-frame clones, though not all of them. The table includes about 470,000 clones, 25% to 35% detected once. Source material: naive CD4+ T cells from blood. All receptors come from a man younger than 30 in good health. Each CDR3 is given with its conserved first and last residue. The D gene is left open where the match is weak. Only part of the rows carry a size: once, few, many, or a class if the clone is expanded.

.,.,13,TRBV7-2,TRBJ2-1,TGTGCCAGCAGCTATGAGCGGTACAATGAGCAGTTCTTC,CASSYERYNEQFF
.,.,16,TRBV30,TRBJ2-7,TGTGCCTGGTCAATCCTGTCCGGGCGTAAGCCCTACGAGCAGTACTTC,CAWSILSGRKPYEQYF
.,.,14,TRBV28,TRBJ2-7,TGTGCCAGCAGTTTACGAGGACTGCCCTACGAGCAGTACTTC,CASSLRGLPYEQYF
.,few,11,TRBV29-1,TRBJ2-7,TGCAGCGTTGGGGCAGGCTACGAGCAGTACTTC,CSVGAGYEQYF
.,.,13,TRBV28,TRBJ2-5,TGTGCCAGCAGGGGGGCGCACAAAGAGACCCAGTACTTC,CASRGAHKETQYF
TRBD1,.,15,TRBV6-5,TRBJ2-1,TGTGCCAGCAGTTCAGGGACAGGGGCCTACAATGAGCAGTTCTTC,CASSSGTGAYNEQFF
.,few,14,TRBV25-1,TRBJ2-5,TGTGCCAGCAGTGATCCTACCATACAAGAGACCCAGTACTTC,CASSDPTIQETQYF
TRBD2,.,13,TRBV11-3,TRBJ2-5,TGTGCCAGCAGCCCCGGACTAGCGGAGACCCAGTACTTC,CASSPGLAETQYF
.,.,13,TRBV4-3,TRBJ2-7,TGCGCCAGCAGCCAAGATCAGAGGAGCGAGCAGTACTTC,CASSQDQRSEQYF
TRBD2,.,13,TRBV7-9,TRBJ2-3,TGTGCCAGCAGCTTAAGCGGGGCGGATACGCAGTATTTT,CASSLSGADTQYF
.,few,14,TRBV4-1,TRBJ2-1,TGCGCCAGCAGCCAAGATCACAGCTTCAATGAGCAGTTCTTC,CASSQDHSFNEQFF
.,few,14,TRBV9,TRBJ2-2,TGTGCCAGCAGCGTTACGGGCTACACCGGGGAGCTGTTTTTT,CASSVTGYTGELFF
.,.,14,TRBV15,TRBJ2-7,TGTGCCACCAGCAGAGCTAAGGGTCGGGTCGAGCAGTACTTC,CATSRAKGRVEQYF
.,.,13,TRBV30,TRBJ1-2,TGTGCCTGGAGTGTACTTGGGCCTTATGGCTACACCTTC,CAWSVLGPYGYTF
.,once,14,TRBV5-1,TRBJ2-1,TGCGCCAGCTCTCCGGCTACCGGCTACAATGAGCAGTTCTTC,CASSPATGYNEQFF
TRBD1,.,14,TRBV7-9,TRBJ1-1,TGTGCCAGCAGCAAAAACAGGGGAACCACTGAAGCTTTCTTT,CASSKNRGTTEAFF
TRBD1,.,19,TRBV23-1,TRBJ2-6,TGCGCCAGCAGTCAAAGGGCACAGGGGAAGGGCTCTGGGGCCAACGTCCTGACTTTC,CASSQRAQGKGSGANVLTF
.,.,16,TRBV4-3,TRBJ2-1,TGCGCCAGCAGCCAATTATCCGGGAGCTCCTACAATGAGCAGTTCTTC,CASSQLSGSSYNEQFF
TRBD2,once,15,TRBV28,TRBJ2-5,TGTGCCAGCAGTTTAGCGGGAGATCGGGAGGAGACCCAGTACTTC,CASSLAGDREETQYF
TRBD2,.,16,TRBV14,TRBJ2-7,TGTGCCAGCAGCCCGACGACTAGCGGGAGATGGTACGAGCAGTACTTC,CASSPTTSGRWYEQYF
.,few,11,TRBV5-6,TRBJ2-7,TGTGCCAGCAGCGGCGGGTACGAGCAGTACTTC,CASSGGYEQYF
.,.,11,TRBV20-1,TRBJ2-1,TGCAGTGCTAGATGGGACAATGAGCAGTTCTTC,CSARWDNEQFF
.,.,12,TRBV28,TRBJ2-5,TGTGCCAGCTCCTCGTACCAAGAGACCCAGTACTTC,CASSSYQETQYF
.,.,14,TRBV6-5,TRBJ2-3,TGTGCCAGCAGTTCGGGACATAGCACAGATACGCAGTATTTT,CASSSGHSTDTQYF
TRBD1,.,10,TRBV5-8,TRBJ1-2,TGTGCCAGCAAGGGACAGGGCAACACCTTC,CASKGQGNTF
TRBD1,few,15,TRBV5-4,TRBJ2-5,TGTGCCAGCAGCGCCACCGACAGGGCGAGGGAGACCCAGTACTTC,CASSATDRARETQYF
TRBD1,.,14,TRBV9,TRBJ2-7,TGTGCCAGCAGCGCGGACAGGGGGGACTACGAGCAGTACTTC,CASSADRGDYEQYF
TRBD1,.,14,TRBV10-3,TRBJ2-7,TGTGCCATCGATACCGGGACAGGGGCCTACGAGCAGTACTTC,CAIDTGTGAYEQYF
.,.,14,TRBV29-1,TRBJ2-1,TGCAGCGTTGGAAGAAAAATCTCCTACAATGAGCAGTTCTTC,CSVGRKISYNEQFF
.,few,13,TRBV7-2,TRBJ2-1,TGTGCCAGCAGCTTAGGATGGTACAATGAGCAGTTCTTC,CASSLGWYNEQFF
.,.,15,TRBV2,TRBJ2-1,TGTGCCAGCCAAGCAGAAAGGACAGACTACAATGAGCAGTTCTTC,CASQAERTDYNEQFF
TRBD2,.,14,TRBV5-1,TRBJ2-5,TGCGCCAGCAGCTTGGAACTAGCGATGGAGACCCAGTACTTC,CASSLELAMETQYF
TRBD1,few,15,TRBV7-9,TRBJ2-2,TGTGCCAGCAGCCCCGGGACAGGGGGCACCGGGGAGCTGTTTTTT,CASSPGTGGTGELFF
TRBD2,.,18,TRBV29-1,TRBJ2-1,TGCAGCGGGGGGTTGATAGCGGGAGCTTCAAGCTCCTACAATGAGCAGTTCTTC,CSGGLIAGASSSYNEQFF
TRBD2,few,14,TRBV9,TRBJ2-1,TGTGCCAGCAGTGTTAGCGGGAAAAACAATGAGCAGTTCTTC,CASSVSGKNNEQFF
.,.,14,TRBV14,TRBJ2-5,TGTGCCAGCAGCCCCAGGTTGGGGGAAGAGACCCAGTACTTC,CASSPRLGEETQYF
.,few,15,TRBV7-9,TRBJ2-1,TGTGCCAGCAGCGAACGGGAGCTGGGCTACAATGAGCAGTTCTTC,CASSERELGYNEQFF
TRBD1,few,15,TRBV7-9,TRBJ2-2,TGTGCCAGCAGCCACCCCGGGACAGGGTGGGGGGAGCTGTTTTTT,CASSHPGTGWGELFF
.,few,14,TRBV5-6,TRBJ2-5,TGTGCCAGCAGCGACCTTTCCCCTGCTGAGACCCAGTACTTC,CASSDLSPAETQYF
TRBD2,.,11,TRBV20-1,TRBJ2-7,TGCAGTGCGGCGGGAGCGGGGGAGCAGTACTTC,CSAAGAGEQYF
.,.,14,TRBV7-2,TRBJ2-7,TGTGCCAGCAGCTTGGCCGGGGCGGGCTACGAGCAGTACTTC,CASSLAGAGYEQYF
.,few,12,TRBV7-2,TRBJ1-1,TGTGCCAGCAGCTTAGTGAACACTGAAGCTTTCTTT,CASSLVNTEAFF
.,.,14,TRBV19,TRBJ1-5,TGTGCCAGTAGCCCGCAGGGCTGGAATCAGCCCCAGCATTTT,CASSPQGWNQPQHF
TRBD1,few,13,TRBV29-1,TRBJ1-2,TGCAGCGTTAACGACAGGGCGTTTCTTGGCTACACCTTC,CSVNDRAFLGYTF
TRBD2,once,14,TRBV11-2,TRBJ2-7,TGTGCCAGCACCAGCACTAGCGGGTCCTACGAGCAGTACTTC,CASTSTSGSYEQYF
TRBD2,few,15,TRBV28,TRBJ2-3,TGTGCCAGCAGCCCTCCTCGGGGGGTGGTAGATACGCAGTATTTT,CASSPPRGVVDTQYF